One and the same sample provided the 9 T cell receptor beta chains below, sequenced in a study of blood T cell repertoires in COVID-19. Using immunoSEQ multiplex PCR, the repertoire was profiled, and TCRdb retains in-frame clones only, with some absent. Found here are 40,000 to 50,000 clones, about 82% of them singletons; the top ten hold under 6%. The material sequenced was peripheral blood. The receptors come from a man aged 50 or older with active COVID-19.

This clone showed up just once. This chain links TRBV7-2 with TRBJ2-1, with 9 bases identical to TRBD2. Germline loops: CDR1 SGHTA, CDR2 FQGNSA. This CDR3 has 16 residues. J lost 2 bases, V lost 1 base, and 3 bases had no gene match. CDR3 sequence reads: CASSLDVAGAYNEQFF. The CDR3 nucleotides read TGTGCCAGCAGCTTAGACGTAGCGGGGGCCTACAATGAGCAGTTCTTC.

The rearrangement links TRBV5-8 to TRBJ1-2; D gene unclear. Trimming removed 0 bases at V and 2 bases at J, with 14 bases between. The CDR3 sequence is 16 residues long. CDR1 and CDR2 from the germline V gene are SGHTS and YDEGEE. DNA of the CDR3: TGTGCCAGCAGCTTGGATCTCGGGGTTCTAAACTATGGCTACACCTTC. Amino acids: CASSLDLGVLNYGYTF. Complete variable domain (other parts from reference TRBV5-8 and TRBJ1-2): EAGVTQSPTHLIKTRGQQATLRCSPISGHTSVYWYQQALGLGLQFLLWYDEGEERNRGNFPPRFSGRQFPNYSSELNVNALELEDSALYLCASSLDLGVLNYGYTFGSGTRLTVV.

The sample holds a few counts of this clone. This chain connects TRBV7-2 to TRBJ2-7; 8 nucleotides align to TRBD2. Per germline, CDR1 SGHTA and CDR2 FQGNSA. Trimming removed 2 bases from V and 7 bases from J; junction bases left unmatched: 10. CDR3 size: 15 residues. The CDR3 here is CASSLSVGGAVEQYF. The CDR3 DNA sequence: TGTGCCAGCAGCTTATCGGTCGGGGGGGCGGTTGAGCAGTACTTC.

This clone was picked up one time. This chain joins TRBV5-5 and TRBJ2-2, with 10 bases aligning to TRBD1. V shed 3 bases and J 7 bases; nucleotides not matched to a gene: 6. CDR1 is SGHKS, CDR2 YYEKEE, per germline (reference sequence). This CDR3 has 15 residues. The CDR3 DNA sequence: TGTGCCAGCAGCTCACGACAGGGGGCGGTCGGGGAGCTGTTTTTT. Its translation is CASSSRQGAVGELFF. Supplemented by reference TRBV5-5 and TRBJ2-2, the full variable domain reads DAGVTQSPTHLIKTRGQQVTLRCSPISGHKSVSWYQQVLGQGPQFIFQYYEKEERGRGNFPDRFSARQFPNYSSELNVNALLLGDSALYLCASSSRQGAVGELFFGEGSRLTVL.

This rearrangement joins TRBV2 to TRBJ2-5, with D maybe TRBD2 (6 bases). Germline V gene sequence: CDR1 SNHLY, CDR2 FYNNEI. V gave up 8 bases and J gave up 2 bases, with 18 bases separating them. This CDR3 has 15 residues. CDR3: CASDRSRGRQETQYF. In DNA, the CDR3 is TGTGCCAGCGACCGATCCCGGGGGAGACAAGAGACCCAGTACTTC.

The chain carries TRBV5-5 and TRBJ1-2; maybe TRBD1 (6 bases). The CDR3 consists of 15 residues. CDR1 SGHKS and CDR2 YYEKEE come from the germline V gene (reference sequence). V shed 3 bases and J shed 6 bases, with 18 bases lying between them. CDR3 DNA: TGTGCCAGCAGCTCCCTTTACGGACAGAGCGATGGCTACACCTTC. Translating gives CASSSLYGQSDGYTF.

The table lists this clone with many counts. The rearrangement uses TRBV12-3 or TRBV12-4 and TRBJ1-6, with unresolved D. This CDR3 has 12 amino acids. Trimming removed 7 bases at V and 13 bases at J, with 14 bases between. The CDR3 here is CASTTLAVPLHF. The CDR3 region has the DNA TGTGCCAGCACCACCTTGGCAGTTCCCCTCCACTTT.

As for this clone: A read error may account for a junction end that differs from germline. This sequence joins TRBV28 and TRBJ2-7; 15 bases line up with TRBD2. There are 12 residues in the CDR3. CDR1 is MDHEN, CDR2 SYDVKM, per germline. The CDR3 loop reads CASSRTSGRGSF. The CDR3 bases are TGTGCCAGCAGTCGGACTAGCGGGAGGGGGTCCTTC.

V is TRBV11-3 and J is TRBJ2-5; TRBD2 matches 8 bases. The V gene's germline CDR1 is SGHNT and CDR2 YENEEA. The CDR3 extends over 16 amino acids. Losses at the gene ends were 3 bases for V and 4 bases for J; bases not matched to a gene: 10. CDR3 residues: CASSLGAGGDSETQYF. The CDR3 DNA follows: TGTGCCAGCAGCTTGGGCGCGGGGGGAGACTCAGAGACCCAGTACTTC. Looking up the rest from reference TRBV11-3 and TRBJ2-5 gives the full variable domain: EAGVVQSPRYKIIEKKQPVAFWCNPISGHNTLYWYLQNLGQGPELLIRYENEEAVDDSQLPKDRFSAERLKGVDSTLKIQPAELGDSAVYLCASSLGAGGDSETQYFGPGTRLLVL.